This T cell receptor (beta chain) was profiled in a study of HIV-infected patients and healthy controls. Study in general: The CD4:CD8 ratio increased slightly in early therapy, but CD8 counts showed no consistent change.

Study observations and caveats: During therapy, HIV-associated CDR3s fell significantly in frequency, while CMV-associated CDR3s did not change significantly.

The sample holds many counts of this clonotype. Its antigen is still unknown. About 480 ng RNA was reverse transcribed with alpha and beta constant-region primers. Each of the alpha and beta chains got its own library through chain-specific third strand synthesis with indices. TCRdb reprocessed the 5' RACE reads via MiXCR and lists one record per CDR3 protein. The top ten clones hold more than 15% of a sample with some 9,300 distinct CDR3 sequences, about 9.4% of them seen once. Losses at the gene ends were 2 bases for V and 7 bases for J; bases not matched to a gene: 12. The CDR3 contains 17 residues. Germline V lookup: CDR1 MGHDK, CDR2 SYGVNS. All unsorted peripheral T cells were captured because whole blood was used without fractionation.

This sequence was found in an adult with HIV infection. The sequences come from blood, collected before antiretroviral therapy. The rearrangement uses TRBV25-1 and TRBJ2-1, with 9 bases that match TRBD2. CDR3 bases: TGTGCCAGCAGTGAAAATGGGTATATAGCGGGAGAGAATGAGCAGTTCTTC. This encodes CASSENGYIAGENEQFF.